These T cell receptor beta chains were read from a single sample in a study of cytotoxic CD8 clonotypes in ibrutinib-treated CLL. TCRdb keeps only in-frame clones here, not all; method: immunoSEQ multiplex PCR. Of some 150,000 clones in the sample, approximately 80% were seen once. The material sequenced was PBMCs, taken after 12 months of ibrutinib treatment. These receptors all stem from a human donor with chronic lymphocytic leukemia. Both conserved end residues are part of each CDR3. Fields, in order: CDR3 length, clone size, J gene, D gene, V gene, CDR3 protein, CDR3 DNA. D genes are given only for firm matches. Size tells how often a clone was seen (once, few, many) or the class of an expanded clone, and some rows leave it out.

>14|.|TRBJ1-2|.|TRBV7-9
CASSLGQANYGYTF
TGTGCCAGCAGCTTAGGCCAGGCAAACTATGGCTACACCTTC
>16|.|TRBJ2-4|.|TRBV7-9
CASSLGQLLAKNIQYF
TGTGCCAGCAGCCTCGGACAGTTACTAGCCAAAAACATTCAGTACTTC
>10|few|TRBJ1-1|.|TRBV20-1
CSASLPWDFF
TGCAGTGCTTCCTTGCCCTGGGATTTCTTT
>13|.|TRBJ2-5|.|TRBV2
CASSGGGRETQYF
TGTGCCAGCAGTGGCGGGGGCCGGGAGACCCAGTACTTC
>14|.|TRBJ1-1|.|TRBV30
CACGRRGNNTEAFF
TGTGCCTGTGGCCGACGGGGGAACAACACTGAAGCTTTCTTT
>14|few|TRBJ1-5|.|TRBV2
CASSESYQNQPQHF
TGTGCCAGCAGTGAATCTTACCAGAATCAGCCCCAGCATTTT
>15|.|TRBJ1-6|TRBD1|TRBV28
CASRKTGGSNSPLHF
TGTGCCAGCAGAAAGACAGGGGGCTCTAATTCACCCCTCCACTTT
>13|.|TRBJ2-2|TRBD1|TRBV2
CASTKQGTGELFF
TGTGCCAGCACTAAACAGGGGACCGGGGAGCTGTTTTTT
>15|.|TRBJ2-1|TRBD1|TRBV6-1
CASSTRTGGVYEQFF
TGTGCCAGCAGTACACGGACAGGGGGAGTCTATGAGCAGTTCTTC
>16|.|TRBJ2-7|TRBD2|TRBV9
CASSKTSGTVMGEQYF
TGTGCCAGCAGCAAGACTAGCGGGACGGTTATGGGCGAGCAGTACTTC
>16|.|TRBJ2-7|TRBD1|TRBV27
CASSLSPGQGSYEQYF
TGTGCCAGCAGTTTATCACCGGGACAGGGATCCTACGAGCAGTACTTC
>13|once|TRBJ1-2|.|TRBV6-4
CASSARTNYGYTF
TGTGCCAGCAGTGCCCGTACCAACTATGGCTACACCTTC
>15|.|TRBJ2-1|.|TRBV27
CASSLGGSSYNEQFF
TGTGCCAGCAGTTTAGGGGGGAGCTCCTACAATGAGCAGTTCTTC
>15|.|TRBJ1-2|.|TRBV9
CASSVWSGQNYGYTF
TGTGCCAGCAGCGTATGGAGTGGGCAGAACTATGGCTACACCTTC
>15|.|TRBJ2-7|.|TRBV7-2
CASSLGVGADYEQYF
TGTGCCAGCAGCTTAGGAGTCGGGGCAGACTACGAGCAGTACTTC
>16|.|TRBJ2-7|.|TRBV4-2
CASSQESGGPSYEQYF
TGTGCCAGCAGCCAAGAGAGTGGGGGGCCTTCCTACGAGCAGTACTTC
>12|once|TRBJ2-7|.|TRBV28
CASSFRTREQYF
TGTGCCAGCAGTTTCAGGACGAGGGAGCAGTACTTC
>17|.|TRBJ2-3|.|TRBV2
CASSGSLEGRRTDTQYF
TGTGCCAGCAGTGGTAGCCTAGAGGGACGGAGGACAGATACGCAGTATTTT
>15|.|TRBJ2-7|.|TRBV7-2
CASSLARGDTYEQYF
TGTGCCAGCAGCTTAGCGCGTGGAGATACATACGAGCAGTACTTC
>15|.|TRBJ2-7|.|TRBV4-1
CASSQVSGPLYEQYF
TGCGCCAGCAGCCAAGTATCGGGCCCTTTGTACGAGCAGTACTTC
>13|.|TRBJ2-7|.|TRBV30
CAWTGQQGDEQYF
TGTGCCTGGACCGGACAGCAAGGGGACGAGCAGTACTTC
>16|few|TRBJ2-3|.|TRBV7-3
CASSLTPGVGTDTQYF
TGTGCCAGCAGCTTAACGCCGGGAGTTGGCACAGATACGCAGTATTTT
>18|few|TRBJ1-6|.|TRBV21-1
CASSKEPVVGRFRSPLHF
TGTGCCAGCAGCAAAGAACCTGTGGTGGGGCGGTTCCGCTCACCCCTCCACTTT
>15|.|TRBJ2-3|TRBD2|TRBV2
CASSGLAISTDTQYF
TGTGCCAGCAGTGGACTAGCGATAAGCACAGATACGCAGTATTTT
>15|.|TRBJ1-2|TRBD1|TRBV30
CAWSVLAGGGYGYTF
TGTGCCTGGAGTGTTCTGGCAGGGGGCGGGTATGGCTACACCTTC
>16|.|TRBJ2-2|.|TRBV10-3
CAISDLRDIITGELFF
TGTGCCATCAGTGACCTCAGGGACATCATTACCGGGGAGCTGTTTTTT